This TCR beta chain was sequenced during a study of lymphopenia after photon versus proton radiotherapy. The study's findings and limits: After the lymphocyte nadir, photon-treated repertoires showed oligoclonal expansion, especially of CD8+ Temra cells. Relative stability marked proton patients; photon patients lost diversity and naive cells. In patients who died, overall survival fell as post-nadir TCR diversity dropped more.

The CDR3 runs to 15 residues. Germline trimming cut 2 bases from V and 5 bases from J; bases unmatched to any gene: 6. In germline, CDR1 is MNHEY, CDR2 SVGAGI. Some clones are missing from TCRdb's copy, which holds only in-frame ones; the method was immunoSEQ multiplex PCR. The sample shows under 30,000 clones, roughly 87% of them seen only once. Note on this clone: Its antigen remains unknown.

Sequencing used peripheral blood, obtained from a patient treated with proton-based radiotherapy. The rearrangement uses TRBV6-5 and TRBJ1-2, with 9 bases matching TRBD1. The clonotype originates from a woman aged 60 to 75 with cholangiocarcinoma. Some clones in this sample may be carry-over from other donors' samples. CDR3 coding DNA: TGTGCCAGCAGTTACGGGTGGGGGACAGGGTATGGCTACACCTTC. The encoded protein is CASSYGWGTGYGYTF.